One T cell receptor beta chain is described in this entry. The antigen is undetermined. Repertoires were generated with immunoSEQ multiplex PCR, while TCRdb's copy carries only in-frame clones and drops some. The table records 90,000 to 120,000 clones, roughly 84% of them present only once. The data originate from a study of T cell responses to AZD1222 COVID-19 vaccine. The study, taken as a whole, reports: White British people made up most donors, females outnumbered males, and clonal diversity was possibly underestimated.

The CDR3 length is 16 residues. Germline lookup yields CDR1 KGHSH and CDR2 LQKENI. Trimming at V came to 6 bases and at J to 7 bases, leaving 11 bases not matched to a gene. This sequence joins TRBV18 and TRBJ2-1, with TRBD2 matching 11 bases. This TCR was recovered from an adult in good health. This specimen was peripheral blood, taken on day 0 of AZD1222 vaccination. This chain's CDR3 is CASSSATSGGGNEQFF. As DNA, the CDR3 is TGTGCCAGCTCCTCGGCCACTAGCGGGGGAGGTAATGAGCAGTTCTTC.